This T cell receptor beta chain was captured by sequencing in a study of T cell responses to AZD1222 COVID-19 vaccine. On the study more broadly: Recipients boosted at about 4 weeks or about 12 weeks are pooled. Points from the study as a whole: Two doses of AZD1222 preceded a rise in Spike-specific TCR breadth and depth. Regions left unmutated in variants are reportedly the target of nearly half of spike-specific TCRs. Among the donors, most were white British and more were female, and clonal diversity was possibly underestimated.

Comments on this clone: Its antigen is still unknown.

Only in-frame clones appear in the TCRdb table, and some are missing; sequencing was by immunoSEQ multiplex PCR. The table records about 120,000 clones, about 90% of them present only once. CDR3 size: 16 residues. Germline V lookup: CDR1 MDHEN, CDR2 SYDVKM. V dropped 4 bases and J dropped 6; count of bases not matched to a gene: 12. The chain joins TRBV28 to TRBJ1-1; 9 nucleotides agree with TRBD1. The sample in question was peripheral blood, obtained on day 0 of AZD1222 vaccination. The TCR originated in an adult in good health. CDR3 residues: CASSSPTTGGKAEAFF. Written as DNA, the CDR3 is TGTGCCAGCAGTTCTCCAACGACAGGGGGGAAGGCTGAAGCTTTCTTT.